This T cell receptor (beta chain) appears in the sequencing data of a study of fetal regulatory T cell absence and autoimmunity. Libraries were prepared by immunoSEQ multiplex PCR; TCRdb keeps only in-frame clonotypes and omits some of them. The sample consists of about 46,000 clones, around 85% of them appearing once. This clone has more than one count but fewer than ten. The clonotype comes from a newborn boy with IPEX syndrome. The sample consisted of cord blood.

CDR3 in DNA: TGTGCCAGTAGTATATCACAGGGTAATGAAAAACTGTTTTTT. Translated: CASSISQGNEKLFF. The V gene is TRBV19, the J gene TRBJ1-4, with D possibly matching TRBD1 (6 bases). Germline V CDR1 and CDR2: LNHDA, SQIVND (reference sequence). The CDR3 is 14 residues long. With 2 bases removed from V and 4 bases from J, the gap between germline ends came to 8 bases.